The next 9 T cell receptor beta chains were all read from a single sample in a study of control samples from healthy donors and cancer patients. The data were produced by immunoSEQ multiplex PCR, yet TCRdb's version contains in-frame clones alone and is incomplete. The table shows over 70,000 clones, with roughly nine tenths occurring only once. Sequenced sample: blood. These receptors originate from a woman aged 60-70 years in good health.

CDR3 amino acids: CSASSAGAGTDTQYF. The CDR3 DNA sequence: TGCAGTGCTAGTTCCGCGGGAGCTGGCACAGATACGCAGTATTTT. This chain links TRBV20-1 with TRBJ2-3; 7 bases map to TRBD2. Per the germline V gene, CDR1 is DFQATT and CDR2 is SNEGSKA (reference sequence). V dropped 3 bases and J dropped 1; count of bases not matched to a gene: 7. The CDR3 extends over 15 amino acids.

The chain employs TRBV2 and TRBJ2-2, with D hard to call. Germline CDR1 is SNHLY and CDR2 is FYNNEI. The CDR3 runs to 13 residues. Trimming removed 4 bases from V and 1 base from J, with 4 bases in between. The CDR3 protein is CASSVRNTGELFF. DNA for the CDR3: TGTGCCAGCAGTGTCAGGAACACCGGGGAGCTGTTTTTT.

The CDR3 region is CASTGSVATGELFF. The CDR3 region has the DNA TGTGCCAGCACCGGGTCAGTGGCGACCGGGGAGCTGTTTTTT. The chain recombines TRBV2 with TRBJ2-2; no reliable D call. There are 14 residues in the CDR3. CDR1 SNHLY and CDR2 FYNNEI come from the germline V gene. V dropped 7 bases and J dropped 5 bases, with 14 bases sitting between them.

The J gene is TRBJ1-2, the V gene TRBV5-1; D not resolved. The V end lost 1 base, the J end lost 0 bases, and 16 bases lay between the germline ends. Per the germline V gene, CDR1 is SGHRS and CDR2 is YFSETQ. The CDR3 spans 17 residues. In DNA, the CDR3 is TGCGCCAGCAGCTTGAGTCCTTGGAGCCCGCCTAACTATGGCTACACCTTC. Its protein is CASSLSPWSPPNYGYTF. The full variable domain, completed using reference TRBV5-1 and TRBJ1-2, is KAGVTQTPRYLIKTRGQQVTLSCSPISGHRSVSWYQQTPGQGLQFLFEYFSETQRNKGNFPGRFSGRQFSNSRSEMNVSTLELGDSALYLCASSLSPWSPPNYGYTFGSGTRLTVV.

The V gene is TRBV9, the J gene TRBJ1-1, with D perhaps matching TRBD1 (5 bases). The germline gives CDR1 SGDLS, CDR2 YYNGEE. The CDR3 covers 15 residues. V was pared by 3 bases and J by 1 base, with 13 bases between. The CDR3 is CASSARTGENTEAFF. CDR3 DNA: TGTGCCAGCAGCGCTCGGACGGGGGAGAACACTGAAGCTTTCTTT.

J is TRBJ1-3 and V is TRBV7-9; TRBD1 might be the D (5 bases). This CDR3 region has 18 residues. V dropped 1 base and J dropped 4 bases, with 20 bases sitting between them. Germline V CDR1 and CDR2: SEHNR, FQNEAQ (reference sequence). This chain's CDR3 is CASSLEGQGRTSGNTIYF. CDR3 sequence (DNA): TGTGCCAGCAGCTTAGAGGGTCAGGGTAGGACGTCCGGAAACACCATATATTTT.

The V gene is TRBV4-3, the J gene TRBJ2-6; no clear D. This CDR3 has 16 residues. CDR1 is LGHNA and CDR2 is YSLEER in the germline V gene. V gave up 0 bases and J gave up 0 bases, with 6 bases separating them. CDR3 region: CASSQETSSGANVLTF. The CDR3, as DNA: TGCGCCAGCAGCCAAGAAACCAGCTCTGGGGCCAACGTCCTGACTTTC.

This rearrangement joins TRBV9 to TRBJ2-1; 9 bases line up with TRBD2. Germline CDR1 reads SGDLS; CDR2 reads YYNGEE. The CDR3 is 15 residues long. J lost 3 bases, V lost 4 bases, and 5 bases had no gene match. CDR3 nucleotides: TGTGCCAGCAGCACCTCGACTAGCGGCTACAATGAGCAGTTCTTC. This sequence encodes CASSTSTSGYNEQFF.

The chain has TRBV20-1 and TRBJ1-1, with TRBD1 matching over 8 bases. V trimming: 3 bases; J trimming: 6 bases; junction bases outside the gene matches: 3. CDR3 length equals 12 residues. Germline lookup yields CDR1 DFQATT and CDR2 SNEGSKA (reference sequence). CDR3 in DNA: TGCAGTGCTAGTCAGGGGGCGGCTGAAGCTTTCTTT. Translating gives CSASQGAAEAFF.